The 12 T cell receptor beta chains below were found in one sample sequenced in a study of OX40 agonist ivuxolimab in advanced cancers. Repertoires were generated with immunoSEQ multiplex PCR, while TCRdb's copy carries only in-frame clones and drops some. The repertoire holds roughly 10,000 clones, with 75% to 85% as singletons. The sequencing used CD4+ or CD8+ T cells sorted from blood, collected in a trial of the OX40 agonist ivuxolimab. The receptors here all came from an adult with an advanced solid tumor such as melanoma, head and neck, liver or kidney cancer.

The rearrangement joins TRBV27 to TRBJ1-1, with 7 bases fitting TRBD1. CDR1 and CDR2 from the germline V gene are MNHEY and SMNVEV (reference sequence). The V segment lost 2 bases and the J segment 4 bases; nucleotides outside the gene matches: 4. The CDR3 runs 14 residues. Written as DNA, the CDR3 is TGTGCCAGCAGTTTAGGAGGGGGCGGCACTGAAGCTTTCTTT. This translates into CASSLGGGGTEAFF.

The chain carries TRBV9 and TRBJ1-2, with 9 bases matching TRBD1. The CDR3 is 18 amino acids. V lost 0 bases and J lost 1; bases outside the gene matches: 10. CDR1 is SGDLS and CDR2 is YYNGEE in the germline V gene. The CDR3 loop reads CASSVVSGQGSLNYGYTF. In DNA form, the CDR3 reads TGTGCCAGCAGCGTAGTTTCGGGACAGGGCTCACTTAACTATGGCTACACCTTC.

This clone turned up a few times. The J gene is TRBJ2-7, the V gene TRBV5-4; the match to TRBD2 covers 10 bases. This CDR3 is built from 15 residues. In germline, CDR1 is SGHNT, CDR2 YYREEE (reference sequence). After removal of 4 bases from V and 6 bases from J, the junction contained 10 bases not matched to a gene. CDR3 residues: CASSPVASGRVEQYF. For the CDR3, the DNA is TGTGCCAGCAGCCCGGTTGCTAGCGGGAGAGTCGAGCAGTACTTC.

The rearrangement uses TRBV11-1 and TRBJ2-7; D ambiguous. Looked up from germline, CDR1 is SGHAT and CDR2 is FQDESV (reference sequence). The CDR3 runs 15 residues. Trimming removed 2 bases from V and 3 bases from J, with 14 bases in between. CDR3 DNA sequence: TGTGCCAGCAGCTTATCCCTGAGTGGCATCTACGAGCAGTACTTC. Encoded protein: CASSLSLSGIYEQYF.

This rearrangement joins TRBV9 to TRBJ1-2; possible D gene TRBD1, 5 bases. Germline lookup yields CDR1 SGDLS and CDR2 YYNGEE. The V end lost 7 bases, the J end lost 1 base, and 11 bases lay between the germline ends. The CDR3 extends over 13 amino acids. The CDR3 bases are TGTGCCAGCGACCCAGGGTTTAACTATGGCTACACCTTC. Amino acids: CASDPGFNYGYTF.

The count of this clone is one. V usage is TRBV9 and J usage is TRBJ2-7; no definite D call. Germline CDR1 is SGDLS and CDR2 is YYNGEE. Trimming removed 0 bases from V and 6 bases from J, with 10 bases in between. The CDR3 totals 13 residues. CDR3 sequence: CASSVDVGFEQYF. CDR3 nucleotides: TGTGCCAGCAGCGTAGACGTAGGGTTCGAGCAGTACTTC. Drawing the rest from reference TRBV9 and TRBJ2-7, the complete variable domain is DSGVTQTPKHLITATGQRVTLRCSPRSGDLSVYWYQQSLDQGLQFLIQYYNGEERAKGNILERFSAQQFPDLHSELNLSSLELGDSALYFCASSVDVGFEQYFGPGTRLTVT.

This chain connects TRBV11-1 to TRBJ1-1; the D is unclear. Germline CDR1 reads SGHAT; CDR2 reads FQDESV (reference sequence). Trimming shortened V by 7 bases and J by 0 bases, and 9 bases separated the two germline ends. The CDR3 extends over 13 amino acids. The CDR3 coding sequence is TGTGCCAGCATGTCCGGCTTGAACACTGAAGCTTTCTTT. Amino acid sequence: CASMSGLNTEAFF.

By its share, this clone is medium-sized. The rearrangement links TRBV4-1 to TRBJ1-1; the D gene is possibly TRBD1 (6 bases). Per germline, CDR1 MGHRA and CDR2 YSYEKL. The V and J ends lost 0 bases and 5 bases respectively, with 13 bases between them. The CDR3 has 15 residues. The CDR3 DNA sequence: TGCGCCAGCAGCCAAGAGGTGACAGGAGGGACTGAAGCTTTCTTT. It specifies CASSQEVTGGTEAFF.

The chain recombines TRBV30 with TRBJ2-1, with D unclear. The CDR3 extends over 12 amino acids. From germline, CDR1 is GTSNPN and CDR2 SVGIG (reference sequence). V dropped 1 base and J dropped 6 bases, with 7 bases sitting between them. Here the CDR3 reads CAWSEASNEQFF. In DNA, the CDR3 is TGTGCCTGGAGTGAGGCAAGCAATGAGCAGTTCTTC.

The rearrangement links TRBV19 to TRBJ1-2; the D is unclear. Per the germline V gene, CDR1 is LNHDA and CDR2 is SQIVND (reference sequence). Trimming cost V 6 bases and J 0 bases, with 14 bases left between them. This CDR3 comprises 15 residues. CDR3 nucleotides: TGTGCCAGTAGAGGACGATCTGGGACTAACTATGGCTACACCTTC. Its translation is CASRGRSGTNYGYTF.

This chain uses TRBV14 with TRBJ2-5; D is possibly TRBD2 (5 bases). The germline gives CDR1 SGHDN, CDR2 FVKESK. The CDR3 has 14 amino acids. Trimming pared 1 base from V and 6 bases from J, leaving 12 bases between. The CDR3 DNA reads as TGTGCCAGCAGCCAAGTGGTTACCGGGAAGACCCAGTACTTC. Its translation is CASSQVVTGKTQYF.

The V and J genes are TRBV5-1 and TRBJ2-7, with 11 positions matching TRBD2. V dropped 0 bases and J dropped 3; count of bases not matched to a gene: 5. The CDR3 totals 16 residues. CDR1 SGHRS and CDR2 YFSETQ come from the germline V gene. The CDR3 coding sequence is TGCGCCAGCAGCTTGGGTCCTAGCGGGGGGTTCTACGAGCAGTACTTC. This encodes CASSLGPSGGFYEQYF. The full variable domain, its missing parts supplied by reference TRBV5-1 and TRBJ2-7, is KAGVTQTPRYLIKTRGQQVTLSCSPISGHRSVSWYQQTPGQGLQFLFEYFSETQRNKGNFPGRFSGRQFSNSRSEMNVSTLELGDSALYLCASSLGPSGGFYEQYFGPGTRLTVT.